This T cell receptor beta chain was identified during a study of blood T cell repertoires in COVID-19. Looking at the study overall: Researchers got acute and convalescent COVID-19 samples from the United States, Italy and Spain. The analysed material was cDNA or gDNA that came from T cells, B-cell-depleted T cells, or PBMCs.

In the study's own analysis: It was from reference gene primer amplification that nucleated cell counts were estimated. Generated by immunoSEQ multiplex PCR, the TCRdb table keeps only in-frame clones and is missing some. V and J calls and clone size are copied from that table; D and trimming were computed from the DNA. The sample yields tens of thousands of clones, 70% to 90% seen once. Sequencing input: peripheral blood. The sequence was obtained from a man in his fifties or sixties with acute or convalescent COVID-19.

The CDR3 sequence: CASSLRAGEYNEQFF. In nucleotides, the CDR3 is TGTGCCAGCAGCTTGAGAGCGGGGGAGTACAATGAGCAGTTCTTC. The chain is built from TRBV7-2 and TRBJ2-1; 8 bases align to TRBD2. The germline CDR1 and CDR2 sequences are SGHTA and FQGNSA. The ends lost 3 bases at V and 4 bases at J; junction bases unmatched: 5. The CDR3 runs to 15 residues. The whole variable domain, filled in from reference TRBV7-2 and TRBJ2-1, reads GAGVSQSPSNKVTEKGKDVELRCDPISGHTALYWYRQSLGQGLEFLIYFQGNSAPDKSGLPSDRFSAERTGGSVSTLTIQRTQQEDSAVYLCASSLRAGEYNEQFFGPGTRLTVL.